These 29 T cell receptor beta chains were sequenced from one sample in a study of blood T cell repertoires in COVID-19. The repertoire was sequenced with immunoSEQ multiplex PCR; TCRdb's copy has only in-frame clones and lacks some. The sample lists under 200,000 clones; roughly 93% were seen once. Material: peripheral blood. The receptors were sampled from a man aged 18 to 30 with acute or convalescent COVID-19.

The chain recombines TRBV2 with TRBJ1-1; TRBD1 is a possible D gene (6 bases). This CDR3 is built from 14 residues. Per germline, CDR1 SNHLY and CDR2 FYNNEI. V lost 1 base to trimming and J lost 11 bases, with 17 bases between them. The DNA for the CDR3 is TGTGCCAGCAGTGAAGTTTGGGGGACAATCGTTGCTTTCTTT. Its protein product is CASSEVWGTIVAFF.

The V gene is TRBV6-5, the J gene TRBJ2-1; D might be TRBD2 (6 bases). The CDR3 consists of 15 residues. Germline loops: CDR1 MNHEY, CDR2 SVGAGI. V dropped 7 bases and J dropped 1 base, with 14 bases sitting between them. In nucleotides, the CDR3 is TGTGCCAGCATCGAGGGAGGTGGGTCCTACAATGAGCAGTTCTTC. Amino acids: CASIEGGGSYNEQFF.

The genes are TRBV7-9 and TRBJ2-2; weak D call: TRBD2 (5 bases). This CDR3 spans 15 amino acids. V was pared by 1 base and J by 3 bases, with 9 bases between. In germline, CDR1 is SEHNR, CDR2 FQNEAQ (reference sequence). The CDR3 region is CASSLVYGDTGELFF. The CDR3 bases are TGTGCCAGCAGCTTAGTTTACGGGGACACCGGGGAGCTGTTTTTT.

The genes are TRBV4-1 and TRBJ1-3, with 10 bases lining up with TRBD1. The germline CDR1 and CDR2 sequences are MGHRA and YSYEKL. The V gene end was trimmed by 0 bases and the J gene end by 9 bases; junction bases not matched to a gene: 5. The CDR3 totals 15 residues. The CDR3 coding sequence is TGCGCCAGCAGCCAAGATCGAGGACAGGGGGTCACCATATATTTT. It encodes CASSQDRGQGVTIYF.

The CDR3 is CASSPGGMGNRGYGYTF. In DNA, the CDR3 is TGTGCCAGCAGCCCAGGAGGGATGGGGAATCGTGGGTATGGCTACACCTTC. V usage is TRBV5-4 and J usage is TRBJ1-2; D ambiguous. Trimming removed 4 bases from V and 5 bases from J, with 24 bases in between. The germline gives CDR1 SGHNT, CDR2 YYREEE (reference sequence). The CDR3 runs to 17 residues.

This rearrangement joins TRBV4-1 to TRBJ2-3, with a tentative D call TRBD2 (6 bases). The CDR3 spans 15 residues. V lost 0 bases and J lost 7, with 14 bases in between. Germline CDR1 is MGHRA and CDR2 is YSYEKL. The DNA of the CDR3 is TGCGCCAGCAGCCAAGAACCGGGACTCCTGAATACGCAGTATTTT. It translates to CASSQEPGLLNTQYF.

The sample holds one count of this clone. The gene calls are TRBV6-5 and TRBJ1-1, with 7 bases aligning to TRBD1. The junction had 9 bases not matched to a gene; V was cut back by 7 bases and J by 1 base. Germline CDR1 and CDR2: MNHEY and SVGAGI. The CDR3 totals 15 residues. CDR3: CASTPAGTANTEAFF. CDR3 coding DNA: TGTGCCAGCACTCCGGCTGGGACAGCGAACACTGAAGCTTTCTTT.

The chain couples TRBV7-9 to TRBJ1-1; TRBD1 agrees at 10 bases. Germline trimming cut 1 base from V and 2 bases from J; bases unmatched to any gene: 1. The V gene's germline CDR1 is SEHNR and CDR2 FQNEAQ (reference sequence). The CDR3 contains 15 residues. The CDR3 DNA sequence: TGTGCCAGCAGCTTAGGGGACAGGGGTAACACTGAAGCTTTCTTT. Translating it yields CASSLGDRGNTEAFF.

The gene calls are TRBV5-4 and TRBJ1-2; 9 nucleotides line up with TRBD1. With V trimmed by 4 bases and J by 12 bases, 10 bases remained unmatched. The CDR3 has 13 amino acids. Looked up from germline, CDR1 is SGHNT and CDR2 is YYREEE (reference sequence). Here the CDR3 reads CASSLGTGKGNTF. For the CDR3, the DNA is TGTGCCAGCAGCCTCGGGACAGGGAAGGGGAACACCTTC.

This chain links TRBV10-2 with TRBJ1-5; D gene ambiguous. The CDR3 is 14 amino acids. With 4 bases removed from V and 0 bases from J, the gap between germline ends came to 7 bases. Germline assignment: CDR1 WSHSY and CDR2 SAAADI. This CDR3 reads CASSGSNSNQPQHF. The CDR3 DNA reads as TGCGCCAGCAGTGGTTCTAATAGCAATCAGCCCCAGCATTTT.

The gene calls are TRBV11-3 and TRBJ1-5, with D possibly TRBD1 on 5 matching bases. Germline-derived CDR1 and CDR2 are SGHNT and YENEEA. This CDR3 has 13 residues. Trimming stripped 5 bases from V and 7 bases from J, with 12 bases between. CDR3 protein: CASSPGRSQPQHF. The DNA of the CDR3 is TGTGCCAGCAGCCCAGGGAGGTCGCAGCCCCAGCATTTT.

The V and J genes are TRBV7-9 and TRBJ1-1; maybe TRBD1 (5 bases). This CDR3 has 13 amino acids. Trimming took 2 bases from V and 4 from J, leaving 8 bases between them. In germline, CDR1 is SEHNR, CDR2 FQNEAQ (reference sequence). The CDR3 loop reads CASSLSGGTEAFF. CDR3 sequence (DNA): TGTGCCAGCAGCTTATCGGGGGGCACTGAAGCTTTCTTT.

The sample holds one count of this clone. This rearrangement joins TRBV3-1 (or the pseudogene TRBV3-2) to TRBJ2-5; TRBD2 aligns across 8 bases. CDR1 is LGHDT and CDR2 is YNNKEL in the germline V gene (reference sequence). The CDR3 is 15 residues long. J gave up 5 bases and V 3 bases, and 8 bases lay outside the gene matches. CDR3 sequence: CASSHGREGGETQYF. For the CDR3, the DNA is TGTGCCAGCAGCCATGGACGGGAGGGAGGGGAGACCCAGTACTTC.

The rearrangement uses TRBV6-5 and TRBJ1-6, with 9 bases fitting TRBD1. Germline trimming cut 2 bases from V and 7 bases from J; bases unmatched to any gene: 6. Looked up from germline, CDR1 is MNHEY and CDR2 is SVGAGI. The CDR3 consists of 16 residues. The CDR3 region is CASSYGTGYGNSPLHF. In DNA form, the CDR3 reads TGTGCCAGCAGTTACGGGACAGGGTACGGGAATTCACCCCTCCACTTT.

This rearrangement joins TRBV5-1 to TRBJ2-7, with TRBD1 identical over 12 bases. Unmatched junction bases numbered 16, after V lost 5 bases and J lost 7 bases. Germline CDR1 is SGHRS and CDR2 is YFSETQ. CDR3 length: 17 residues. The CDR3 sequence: CASSPIRAGQGAGEQYF. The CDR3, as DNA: TGCGCCAGCAGTCCGATCCGAGCGGGACAGGGGGCAGGGGAGCAGTACTTC.

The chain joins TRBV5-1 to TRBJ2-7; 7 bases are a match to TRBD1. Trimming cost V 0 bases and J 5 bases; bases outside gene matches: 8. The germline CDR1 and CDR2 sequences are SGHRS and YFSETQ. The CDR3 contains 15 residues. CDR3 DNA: TGCGCCAGCAGCTTGGCTCGACAGGGTCCCCACGAGCAGTACTTC. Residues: CASSLARQGPHEQYF.

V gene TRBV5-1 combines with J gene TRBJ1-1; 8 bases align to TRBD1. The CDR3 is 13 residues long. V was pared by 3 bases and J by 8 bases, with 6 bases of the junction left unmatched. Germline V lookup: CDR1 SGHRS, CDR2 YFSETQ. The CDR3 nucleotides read TGCGCCAGCAGCTACGGACAGGGAGGGGAAGCTTTCTTT. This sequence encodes CASSYGQGGEAFF. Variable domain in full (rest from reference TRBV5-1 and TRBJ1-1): KAGVTQTPRYLIKTRGQQVTLSCSPISGHRSVSWYQQTPGQGLQFLFEYFSETQRNKGNFPGRFSGRQFSNSRSEMNVSTLELGDSALYLCASSYGQGGEAFFGQGTRLTVV.

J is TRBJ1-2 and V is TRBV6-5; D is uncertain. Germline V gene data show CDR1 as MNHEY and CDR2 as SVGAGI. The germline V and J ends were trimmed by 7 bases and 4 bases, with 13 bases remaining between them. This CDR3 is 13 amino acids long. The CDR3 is CASTTLGGYGYTF. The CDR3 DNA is TGTGCCAGCACTACACTAGGAGGCTATGGCTACACCTTC.

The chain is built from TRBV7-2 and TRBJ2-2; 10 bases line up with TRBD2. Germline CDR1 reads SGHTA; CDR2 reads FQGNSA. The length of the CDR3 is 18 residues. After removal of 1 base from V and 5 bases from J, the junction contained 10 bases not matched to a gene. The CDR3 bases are TGTGCCAGCAGCTTAGAATGGTCTAGCGGGAGAAGGACCGGGGAGCTGTTTTTT. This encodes CASSLEWSSGRRTGELFF.

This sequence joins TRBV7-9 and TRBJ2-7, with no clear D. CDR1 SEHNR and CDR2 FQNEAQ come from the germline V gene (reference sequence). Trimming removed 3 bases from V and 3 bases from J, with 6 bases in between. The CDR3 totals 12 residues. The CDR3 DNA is TGTGCCAGCAGCTTGAGCATCTACGAGCAGTACTTC. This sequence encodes CASSLSIYEQYF.

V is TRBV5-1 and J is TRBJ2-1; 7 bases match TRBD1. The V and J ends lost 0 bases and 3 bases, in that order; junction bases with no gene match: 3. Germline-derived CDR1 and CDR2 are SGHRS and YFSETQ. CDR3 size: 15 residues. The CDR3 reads CASSLEGQIYNEQFF. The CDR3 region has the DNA TGCGCCAGCAGCTTGGAGGGACAGATCTACAATGAGCAGTTCTTC. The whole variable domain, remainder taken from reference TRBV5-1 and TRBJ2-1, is KAGVTQTPRYLIKTRGQQVTLSCSPISGHRSVSWYQQTPGQGLQFLFEYFSETQRNKGNFPGRFSGRQFSNSRSEMNVSTLELGDSALYLCASSLEGQIYNEQFFGPGTRLTVL.

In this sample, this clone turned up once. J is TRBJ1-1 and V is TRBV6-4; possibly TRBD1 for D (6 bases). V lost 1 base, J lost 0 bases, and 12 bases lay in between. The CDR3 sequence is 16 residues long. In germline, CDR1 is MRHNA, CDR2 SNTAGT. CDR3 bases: TGTGCCAGCAGTGACTTCTTGGACAGATTGAACACTGAAGCTTTCTTT. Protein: CASSDFLDRLNTEAFF.

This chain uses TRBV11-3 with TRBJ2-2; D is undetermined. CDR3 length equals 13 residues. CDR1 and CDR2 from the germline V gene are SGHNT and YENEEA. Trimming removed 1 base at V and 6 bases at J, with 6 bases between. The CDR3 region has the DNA TGTGCCAGCAGCTTAGCCCGAGCCGGGGAGCTGTTTTTT. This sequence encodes CASSLARAGELFF.

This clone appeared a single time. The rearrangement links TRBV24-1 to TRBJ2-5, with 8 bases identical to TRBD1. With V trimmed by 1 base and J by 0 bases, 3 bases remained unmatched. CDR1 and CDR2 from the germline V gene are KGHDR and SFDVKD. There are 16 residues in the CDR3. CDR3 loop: CATSDFRTGYQETQYF. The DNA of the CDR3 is TGTGCCACCAGTGATTTTCGGACAGGGTACCAAGAGACCCAGTACTTC.

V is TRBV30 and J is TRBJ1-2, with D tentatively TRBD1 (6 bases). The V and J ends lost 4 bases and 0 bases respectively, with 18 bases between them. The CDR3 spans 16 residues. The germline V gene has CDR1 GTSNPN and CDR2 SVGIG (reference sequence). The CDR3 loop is CAWTGAGAAANYGYTF. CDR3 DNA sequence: TGTGCCTGGACCGGGGCGGGGGCAGCAGCTAACTATGGCTACACCTTC. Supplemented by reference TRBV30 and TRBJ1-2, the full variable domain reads SQTIHQWPATLVQPVGSPLSLECTVEGTSNPNLYWYRQAAGRGLQLLFYSVGIGQISSEVPQNLSASRPQDRQFILSSKKLLLSDSGFYLCAWTGAGAAANYGYTFGSGTRLTVV.

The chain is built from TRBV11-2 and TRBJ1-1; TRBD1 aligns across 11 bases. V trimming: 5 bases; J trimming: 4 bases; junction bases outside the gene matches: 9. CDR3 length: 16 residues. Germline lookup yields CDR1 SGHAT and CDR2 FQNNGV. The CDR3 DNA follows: TGTGCCAGCAGCCCGGGACAGGGGGGAGGAAGCACTGAAGCTTTCTTT. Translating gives CASSPGQGGGSTEAFF. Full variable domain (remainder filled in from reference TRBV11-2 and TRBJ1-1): EAGVAQSPRYKIIEKRQSVAFWCNPISGHATLYWYQQILGQGPKLLIQFQNNGVVDDSQLPKDRFSAERLKGVDSTLKIQPAKLEDSAVYLCASSPGQGGGSTEAFFGQGTRLTVV.

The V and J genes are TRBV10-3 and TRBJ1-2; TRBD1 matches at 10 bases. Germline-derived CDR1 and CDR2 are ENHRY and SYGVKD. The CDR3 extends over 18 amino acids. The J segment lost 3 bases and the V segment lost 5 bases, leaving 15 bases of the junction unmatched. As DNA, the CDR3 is TGTGCCATCAGTCAGGACAGGGGGTATCATCAAGGGGACTATGGCTACACCTTC. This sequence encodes CAISQDRGYHQGDYGYTF.

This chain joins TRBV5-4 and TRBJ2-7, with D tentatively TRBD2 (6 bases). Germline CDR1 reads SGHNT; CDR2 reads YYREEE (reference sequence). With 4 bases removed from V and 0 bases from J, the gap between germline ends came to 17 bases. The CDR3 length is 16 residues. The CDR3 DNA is TGTGCCAGCAGCGATGGAAGCGGGCTCCTCTCCTACGAGCAGTACTTC. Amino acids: CASSDGSGLLSYEQYF.

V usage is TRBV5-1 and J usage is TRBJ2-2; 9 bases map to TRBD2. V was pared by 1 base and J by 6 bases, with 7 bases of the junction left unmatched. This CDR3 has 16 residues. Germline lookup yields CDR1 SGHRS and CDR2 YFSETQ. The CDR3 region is CASSLMAGGPPGELFF. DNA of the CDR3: TGCGCCAGCAGCTTGATGGCGGGAGGGCCCCCCGGGGAGCTGTTTTTT.